Here is one T cell receptor (beta chain) with its context. Sequencing of TCR beta covered CD8+ and CD4+ T cells obtained from blood. The multiple sclerosis controls comprised treatment-naive patients whose relapsing-remitting disease was stable or active. TEMRA cells underwent FACS enrichment and CD8+ and CD4+ T cells underwent negative isolation. The data were obtained in a study of CD8 T cells in Susac syndrome. CDR1 and CDR2 from the germline V gene are DFQATT and SNEGSKA (reference sequence). Trimming cost V 2 bases and J 5 bases; bases outside gene matches: 9. The CDR3 loop spans 15 amino acids. With random hexamers, reverse transcription was performed on about 0.5 to 1 ug of RNA. Across 54 Vbeta and 13 Jbeta, TCR beta CDR3 was amplified with immunoSEQ multiplex PCR. Via MiXCR, TCRdb re-called the immunoSEQ multiplex PCR reads, giving one row per CDR3 protein. The profile shows 250,000 to 300,000 distinct CDR3 sequences, around 85% of them singletons.

This receptor was identified in a human donor with multiple sclerosis. Sequenced material: CD8+ T cells from PBMCs. This chain uses TRBV20-1 with TRBJ1-1; the match to TRBD1 covers 9 bases. The CDR3 loop is CSARSAGQGITEAFF. In DNA form, the CDR3 reads TGCAGTGCTAGATCAGCCGGACAGGGGATTACTGAAGCTTTCTTT.